What follows describes a single TCR beta chain. The sample belongs to a study of cytomegalovirus exposure and HLA in healthy donors. Across the whole study: The study's early data release held roughly 91 million unique TCRs from HLA-typed donors. Genetic ancestry analysis placed around four fifths of the 300 to 500 donors that were genotyped in the Caucasian-associated cluster.

PCR amplification relied on 60 Vbeta primers (plus 13 Jbeta primers). The repertoire was sequenced with immunoSEQ multiplex PCR; TCRdb's copy has only in-frame clones and lacks some. This table holds 120,000 or so clones, 75% to 90% found once. CDR1 LGHNA and CDR2 YNFKEQ come from the germline V gene. Losses at the gene ends were 0 bases for V and 0 bases for J; bases not matched to a gene: 1. The CDR3 covers 16 residues. The chain couples TRBV4-2 to TRBJ2-7; 11 bases align to TRBD2. Sequencing input: PBMCs. This receptor was identified in a man in his late teens or twenties in good health and CMV-seropositive. The CDR3 region has the DNA TGTGCCAGCAGCCAAGATCTAGCGGGGGGCTCCTACGAGCAGTACTTC. It encodes CASSQDLAGGSYEQYF.